This T cell receptor (beta chain) was recorded in a study of T cell changes during pregnancy in multiple sclerosis (dated by TCRdb to the late 2010s). In terms of the full investigation: The study examined how the T cell repertoire changed over the course of pregnancy in women with multiple sclerosis.

Remarks on this clone: The specificity of this receptor is unknown. The sample holds no much larger clone one base away, and base qualities are not on file.

Libraries were made using the immunoSEQ multiplex PCR assay. TCRdb re-hosts the immuneACCESS table, in-frame sequences only. Its copies lack some clones; in the studies checked, an unresolved V gene accounts for under half of them, and the cause for the rest is not known. This sample lists roughly 77,000 clones; roughly 92% were detected once. The ten largest clones capture 2% of the sample. The receptor's source is a female donor with multiple sclerosis, enrolled in a pregnancy study. The sample here was peripheral blood, taken in the second trimester of pregnancy.

The DNA sequence is as follows: TGTGCCAGCAAGAACAGGATCAACAATGAGCAGTTCTTC. Its translation reads: CASKNRINNEQFF. The receptor chain draws on TRBV6-1 and TRBJ2-1; TRBD1 might be the D gene, on 5 matching bases. V is shortened by 7 bases, J by 5 bases, and the region joining them spans 12 bases. The CDR3 sequence holds 13 residues, the cysteine and phenylalanine included. Left in the record is the CDR3 DNA by itself, 39 bases read in frame from the first base. CDR1 and CDR2 are drawn from the germline V gene: MNHNS, SASEGT.